This TCR beta chain was observed in a study of metastatic and nonmetastatic thyroid tumors. Across the study: Repertoires from blood and tumor or nodule tissue of malignant and benign thyroid patients were compared.

Thyroid surgery was performed in patients who had received no treatment beforehand. Findings of the study overall: Benign nodules were reported to have significantly lower TCR beta diversity than malignant thyroid tumors, in blood and tumor.

This clone was observed at least ten times. The antigen is not known. This CDR3 spans 20 amino acids. CDR1 SGHVS and CDR2 FQNEAQ come from the germline V gene. The junction had 15 bases not matched to a gene; V was cut back by 5 bases and J by 0 bases. Authors' methods: The distant-metastasis classifier for papillary thyroid cancer was built from CDR3 differences across clinicopathological groups. TCRdb re-clonotyped the PCR reads through MiXCR. TCRdb, not the original authors, processed these V and J calls. The profile shows around 34,000 clones, about a fifth of them singletons. The TCR was taken from a male donor with papillary thyroid cancer or a benign thyroid nodule (not recorded which). Some clones in this sample may be carry-over from other donors' samples. V is TRBV7-8 and J is TRBJ2-1; TRBD1 aligns across 11 bases. Sequenced: tumor tissue. The CDR3 sequence is CASSPGTGGLAGSSYNEQFF. The DNA of the CDR3 is TGTGCCAGCAGCCCAGGGACAGGGGGTCTGGCGGGGAGCTCCTACAATGAGCAGTTCTTC.